This TCR beta chain was sequenced for a study of blood T cell repertoires in COVID-19. Some clones are missing from TCRdb's copy, which holds only in-frame ones; the method was immunoSEQ multiplex PCR. The sample gives 250,000 to 350,000 clones, around 90% of which show up once; 2% to 3% is in the top ten. The germline CDR1 and CDR2 sequences are SGHAT and FQNNGV. The CDR3 extends over 19 amino acids. The V gene lost 3 bases and the J gene lost 1 base, with 21 bases spanning the gap. The gene calls are TRBV11-2 and TRBJ1-4, with D maybe TRBD1 (5 bases). Material for sequencing was peripheral blood. The sequence was obtained from a man between 18 and 35 years old with active or convalescent COVID-19. DNA of the CDR3: TGTGCCAGCAGCTTGTCTTACGGGGGTTCTTATTTAACTAATGAAAAACTGTTTTTT. It is translated as CASSLSYGGSYLTNEKLFF.